The clone carrying this TCR beta chain has a handful of counts. Germline loops: CDR1 SGHVS, CDR2 FQNEAQ. The ends lost 1 base at V and 2 bases at J; junction bases unmatched: 0. The CDR3 length is 14 residues. This sample stems from a study of cytomegalovirus exposure and HLA in healthy donors. TCRdb keeps only in-frame clones here, not all; method: immunoSEQ multiplex PCR. Of roughly 90,000 clones listed, 85% are singletons. The source is a man between 18 and 29 years old in good health and CMV-seropositive. The chain couples TRBV7-8 to TRBJ2-7; 9 nucleotides agree with TRBD1. The source material was PBMCs. The CDR3: CASSLGQGAYEQYF. CDR3 sequence (DNA): TGTGCCAGCAGCTTAGGACAGGGGGCCTACGAGCAGTACTTC.